This entry concerns a single T cell receptor (beta chain). Its antigen is not identified. This record belongs to a study of blood T cells in healthy people across ages. General observations from the study: PBMC samples, being unsorted, prevented any conclusive comparison of naive and antigen-experienced cells.

A sample-barcoded 5' primer and a J-beta primer mix were used in a second PCR of roughly 7 to 11 cycles. A template-switch adaptor containing 12 random nucleotides labeled each cDNA molecule. Each sample yielded at least 2.5 million CDR3-containing paired-end reads. Via MiXCR, TCRdb re-called the 5' RACE reads, giving one row per CDR3 protein. The data show approximately 1.5 million distinct CDR3 sequences, roughly 30% seen once. The CDR3 has 14 amino acids. The V gene lost 3 bases and the J gene lost 6 bases, with 15 bases spanning the gap. Germline loops: CDR1 SGHRS, CDR2 YFSETQ. Samples had at least 6.5 million PBMCs isolated from them.

The sample was blood. This chain connects TRBV5-1 to TRBJ2-5; no reliable D call. This clonotype originated in a woman aged 25 to 39 in good health. The CDR3 bases are TGCGCCAGCAGCTCCCGGGTCATAGAGAAGACCCAGTACTTC. Translation: CASSSRVIEKTQYF.